A single T cell receptor (beta chain) is shown here with its context. Its antigen is not identified. The data stem from a study of PD-1 blockade in classical Hodgkin lymphoma. All patients experienced relapse after autologous stem cell transplantation, and brentuximab vedotin exposure was variable. CDR3 length: 12 residues. V was clipped by 7 bases and J by 4 bases, with 11 bases between them. In germline, CDR1 is MNHEY, CDR2 SVGAGI. Study-wide results and caveats: Nivolumab initiation under 1 year post-ASCT meant exclusion. Newly diagnosed patients reportedly trailed healthy donors in baseline TCR diversity. The diversity seen at baseline in complete responders resembled that of newly diagnosed patients. Researchers reported that CD4+ TCR diversity, though not CD8+, rose significantly by C4D1.

Sequencing used immunoSEQ multiplex PCR; TCRdb keeps in-frame clones, though not all of them. The top ten clones hold about a third of a sample with over 25,000 clones, approximately 81% of them seen once. The receptor was isolated from a human donor with classical Hodgkin lymphoma. The source was peripheral blood mononuclear cells (PBMCs), collected before the second cycle of nivolumab. The V and J genes are TRBV6-5 and TRBJ2-7; D might be TRBD1 or TRBD2, each matching 7 bases. In DNA form, the CDR3 reads TGTGCCAGCAACCAGGGGGGGTACGAGCAGTACTTC. Translation: CASNQGGYEQYF.